This TCR beta chain emerged from a study of blood T cell repertoires in COVID-19. For the study at large: Samples came from the United States, Italy and Spain, spanning acute and convalescent COVID-19.

Only in-frame clones appear in the TCRdb table, and some are missing; sequencing was by immunoSEQ multiplex PCR. This sample has approximately 190,000 clones, with around four fifths found just once. Trimming took 4 bases from V and 5 from J; bases not matched to a gene: 8. The CDR3 runs to 17 residues. Germline V lookup: CDR1 SGHRS, CDR2 YFSETQ. This rearrangement joins TRBV5-1 to TRBJ2-2; 13 positions match TRBD2. This receptor was identified in a human donor in a cohort sampled during active COVID-19. The specimen sequenced was peripheral blood. The CDR3 loop reads CASSATGTSGVTGELFF. The CDR3 DNA reads TGCGCCAGCAGCGCAACCGGGACTAGCGGGGTAACCGGGGAGCTGTTTTTT.